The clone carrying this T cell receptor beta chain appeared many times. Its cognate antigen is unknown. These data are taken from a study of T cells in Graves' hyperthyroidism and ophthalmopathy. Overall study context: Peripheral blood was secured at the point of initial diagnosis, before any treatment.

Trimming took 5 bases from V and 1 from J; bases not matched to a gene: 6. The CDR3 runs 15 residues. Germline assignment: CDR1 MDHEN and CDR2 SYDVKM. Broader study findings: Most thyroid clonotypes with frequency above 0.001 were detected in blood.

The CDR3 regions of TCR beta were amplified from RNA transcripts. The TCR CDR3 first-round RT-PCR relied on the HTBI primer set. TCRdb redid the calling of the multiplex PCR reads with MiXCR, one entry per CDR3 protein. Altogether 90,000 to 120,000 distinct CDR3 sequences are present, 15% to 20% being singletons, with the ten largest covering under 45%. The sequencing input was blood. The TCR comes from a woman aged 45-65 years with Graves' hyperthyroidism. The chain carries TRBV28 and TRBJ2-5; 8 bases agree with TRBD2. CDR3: CASSPSGGPQETQYF. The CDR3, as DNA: TGTGCCAGCAGTCCTTCGGGAGGGCCCCAAGAGACCCAGTACTTC.